This T cell receptor beta chain was found in a study of CD8 T cells in ankylosing spondylitis. Regarding the study as a whole: Disease-linked clones were CD8+ and relatively rare in peripheral blood. A TCR beta motif of eight highly homologous variants appeared characteristic of ankylosing spondylitis blood. Clones tied to disease were said to be significantly enriched in matched ankylosing spondylitis synovial fluid.

Deletions cut 1 base from V and 6 bases from J, with 15 bases between. This CDR3 has 15 residues. Germline CDR1 and CDR2: LGHNA and YNFKEQ. 5'-RACE, quantitative and with molecular barcodes, yielded the TCR beta libraries. TCRdb processed the 5' RACE reads anew with MiXCR; each CDR3 protein has one entry. The sample carries about 460,000 distinct CDR3 sequences, under 5.5% recorded once. This clonotype was observed at least ten times. Its target is not known. The sequence derives from a male donor with ankylosing spondylitis. V is TRBV4-2 and J is TRBJ1-1; perhaps TRBD1 as D (5 bases). What was sequenced was blood, either unsorted or a sorted T cell fraction (not recorded which). The CDR3 sequence is CASSQGTVRASEAFF. CDR3 coding DNA: TGTGCCAGCAGCCAAGGTACAGTCAGGGCCTCTGAAGCTTTCTTT.